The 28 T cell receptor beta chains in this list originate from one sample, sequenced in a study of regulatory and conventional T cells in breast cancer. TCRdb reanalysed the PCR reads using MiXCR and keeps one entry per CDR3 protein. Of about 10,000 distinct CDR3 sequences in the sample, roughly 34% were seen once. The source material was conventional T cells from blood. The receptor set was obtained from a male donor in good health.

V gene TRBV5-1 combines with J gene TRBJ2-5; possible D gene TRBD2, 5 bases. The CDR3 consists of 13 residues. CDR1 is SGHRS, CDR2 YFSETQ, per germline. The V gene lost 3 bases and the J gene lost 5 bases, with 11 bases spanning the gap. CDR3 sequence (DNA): TGCGCCAGCAGCTCGGACCTAGCCGAGACCCAGTACTTC. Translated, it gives CASSSDLAETQYF.

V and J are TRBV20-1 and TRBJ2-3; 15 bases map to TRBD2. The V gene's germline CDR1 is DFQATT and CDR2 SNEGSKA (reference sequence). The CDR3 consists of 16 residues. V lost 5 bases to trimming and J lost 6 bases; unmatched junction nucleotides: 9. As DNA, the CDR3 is TGCAGTGCTGGGGGACTAGCGGGGGGCCGTGCGGATACGCAGTATTTT. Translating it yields CSAGGLAGGRADTQYF.

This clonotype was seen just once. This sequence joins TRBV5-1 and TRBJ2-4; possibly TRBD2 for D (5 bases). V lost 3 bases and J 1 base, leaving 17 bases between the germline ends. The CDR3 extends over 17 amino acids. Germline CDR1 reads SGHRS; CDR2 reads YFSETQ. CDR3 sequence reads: CASSWTYERVAKNIQYF. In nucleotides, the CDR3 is TGCGCCAGCAGCTGGACCTACGAGAGGGTGGCCAAAAACATTCAGTACTTC. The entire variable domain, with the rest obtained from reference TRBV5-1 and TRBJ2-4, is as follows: KAGVTQTPRYLIKTRGQQVTLSCSPISGHRSVSWYQQTPGQGLQFLFEYFSETQRNKGNFPGRFSGRQFSNSRSEMNVSTLELGDSALYLCASSWTYERVAKNIQYFGAGTRLSVL.

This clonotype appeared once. The CDR3 reads CASSHRVTWGVGRSYEQYF. Written as DNA, the CDR3 is TGCGCCAGCAGCCACAGGGTGACCTGGGGAGTGGGGCGCTCCTACGAGCAGTACTTC. The chain employs TRBV5-1 and TRBJ2-7, with D perhaps TRBD1 (6 bases). Germline V gene data show CDR1 as SGHRS and CDR2 as YFSETQ. The V and J ends lost 4 bases and 0 bases respectively, with 26 bases between them. The CDR3 contains 19 residues.

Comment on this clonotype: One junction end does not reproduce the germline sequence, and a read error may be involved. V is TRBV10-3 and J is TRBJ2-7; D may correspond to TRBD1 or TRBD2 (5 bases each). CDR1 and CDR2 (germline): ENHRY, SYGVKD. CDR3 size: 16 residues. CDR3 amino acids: CAFSEWGSDLKNEQHF. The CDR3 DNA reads TGTGCCTTCAGTGAGTGGGGGTCAGATCTAAAGAACGAGCAGCACTTC.

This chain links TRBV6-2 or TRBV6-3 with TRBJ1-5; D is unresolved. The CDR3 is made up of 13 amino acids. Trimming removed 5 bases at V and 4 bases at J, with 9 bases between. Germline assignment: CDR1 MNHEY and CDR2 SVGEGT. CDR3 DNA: TGTGCCAGCAGTCCCGACCTAAATCAGCCCCAGCATTTT. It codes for CASSPDLNQPQHF.

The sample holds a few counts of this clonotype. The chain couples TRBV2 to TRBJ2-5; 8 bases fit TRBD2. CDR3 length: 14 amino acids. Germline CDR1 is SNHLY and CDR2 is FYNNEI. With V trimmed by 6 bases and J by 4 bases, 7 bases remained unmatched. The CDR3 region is CASSGTSYVETQYF. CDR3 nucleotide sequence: TGTGCCAGCAGCGGGACTAGTTATGTAGAGACCCAGTACTTC.

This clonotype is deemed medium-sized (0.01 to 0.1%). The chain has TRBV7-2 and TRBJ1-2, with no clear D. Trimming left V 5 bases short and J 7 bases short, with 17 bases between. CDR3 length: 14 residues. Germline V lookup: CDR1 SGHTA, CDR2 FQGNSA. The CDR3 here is CASSTRAPERGYTF. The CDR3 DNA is TGTGCCAGCAGCACCCGGGCCCCGGAGCGTGGCTACACCTTC.

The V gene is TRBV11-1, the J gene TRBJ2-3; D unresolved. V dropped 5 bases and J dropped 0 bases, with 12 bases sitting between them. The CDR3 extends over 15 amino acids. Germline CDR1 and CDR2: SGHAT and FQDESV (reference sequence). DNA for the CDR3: TGTGCCAGCAGCCGCCTCGCGGCTAGCACAGATACGCAGTATTTT. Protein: CASSRLAASTDTQYF.

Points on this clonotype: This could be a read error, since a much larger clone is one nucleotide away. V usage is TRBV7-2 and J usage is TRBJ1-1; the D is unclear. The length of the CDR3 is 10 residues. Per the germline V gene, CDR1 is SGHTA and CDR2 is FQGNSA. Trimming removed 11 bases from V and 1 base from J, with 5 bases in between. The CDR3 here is CAGQNTEAFF. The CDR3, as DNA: TGTGCCGGCCAGAACACTGAAGCTTTCTTT.

The CDR3 DNA reads as TGCAGTGCTAGAGATCGAGGCACAGATACGCAGCATTTT. It translates to CSARDRGTDTQHF. The chain joins TRBV20-1 to TRBJ2-3; D gene unclear. The J call could be wrong; TRBJ1-5 is a better fit for the DNA end. The germline gives CDR1 DFQATT, CDR2 SNEGSKA (reference sequence). The CDR3 extends over 13 amino acids.

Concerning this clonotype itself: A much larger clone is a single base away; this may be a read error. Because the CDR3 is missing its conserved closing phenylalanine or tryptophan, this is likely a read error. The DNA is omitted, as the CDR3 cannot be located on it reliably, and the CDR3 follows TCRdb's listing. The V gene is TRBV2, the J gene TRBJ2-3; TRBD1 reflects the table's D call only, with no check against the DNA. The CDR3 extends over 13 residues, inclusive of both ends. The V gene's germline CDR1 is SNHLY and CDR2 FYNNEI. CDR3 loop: CASSGFTGTQGYL.

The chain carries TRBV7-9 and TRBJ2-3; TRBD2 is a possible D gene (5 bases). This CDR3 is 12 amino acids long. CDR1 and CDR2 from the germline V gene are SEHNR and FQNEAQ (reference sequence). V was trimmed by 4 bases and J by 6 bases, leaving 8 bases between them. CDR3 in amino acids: CASSSGGDTQYF. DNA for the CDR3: TGTGCCAGCAGCTCTGGCGGGGATACGCAGTATTTT.

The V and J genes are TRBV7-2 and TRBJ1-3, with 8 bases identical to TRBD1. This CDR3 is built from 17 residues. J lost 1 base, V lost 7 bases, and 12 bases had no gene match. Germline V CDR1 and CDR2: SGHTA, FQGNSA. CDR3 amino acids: CASNSPPRQGSGNTIYF. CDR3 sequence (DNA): TGTGCCAGCAACTCACCTCCGCGACAGGGGTCTGGAAACACCATATATTTT.

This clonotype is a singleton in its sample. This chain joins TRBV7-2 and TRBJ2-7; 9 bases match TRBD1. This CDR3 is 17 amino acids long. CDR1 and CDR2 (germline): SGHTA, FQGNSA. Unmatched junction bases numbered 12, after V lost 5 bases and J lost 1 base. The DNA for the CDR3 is TGTGCCAGCAGCCTCCCCTCTGACAGGGGGTTGTCCTACGAGCAGTACTTC. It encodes CASSLPSDRGLSYEQYF.

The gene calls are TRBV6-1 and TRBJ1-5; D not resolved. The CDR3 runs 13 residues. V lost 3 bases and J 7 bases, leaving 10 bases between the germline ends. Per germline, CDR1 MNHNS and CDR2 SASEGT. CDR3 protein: CASSDPRRQPQHF. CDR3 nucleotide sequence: TGTGCCAGCAGTGATCCGAGAAGGCAGCCCCAGCATTTT.

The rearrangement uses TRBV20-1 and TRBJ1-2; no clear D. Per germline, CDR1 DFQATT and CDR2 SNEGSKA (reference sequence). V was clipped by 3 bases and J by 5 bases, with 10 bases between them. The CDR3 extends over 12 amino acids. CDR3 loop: CSASGDRYGYTF. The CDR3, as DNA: TGCAGTGCTAGCGGGGATAGGTATGGCTACACCTTC.

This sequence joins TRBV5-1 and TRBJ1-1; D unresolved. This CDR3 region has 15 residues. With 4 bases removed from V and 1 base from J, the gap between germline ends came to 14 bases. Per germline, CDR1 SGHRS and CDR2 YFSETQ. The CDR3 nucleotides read TGCGCCAGCAGCCCCCGGGAAAGAGGGAACACTGAAGCTTTCTTT. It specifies CASSPRERGNTEAFF.

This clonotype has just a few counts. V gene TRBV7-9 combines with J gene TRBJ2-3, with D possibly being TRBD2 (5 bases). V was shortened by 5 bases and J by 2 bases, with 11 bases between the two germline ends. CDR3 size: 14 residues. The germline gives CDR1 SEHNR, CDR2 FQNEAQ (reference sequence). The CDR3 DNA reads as TGTGCCAGCAGCAACTCAGACTACACAGATACGCAGTATTTT. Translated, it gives CASSNSDYTDTQYF. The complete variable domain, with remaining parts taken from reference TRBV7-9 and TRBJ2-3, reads DTGVSQNPRHKITKRGQNVTFRCDPISEHNRLYWYRQTLGQGPEFLTYFQNEAQLEKSRLLSDRFSAERPKGSFSTLEIQRTEQGDSAMYLCASSNSDYTDTQYFGPGTRLTVL.

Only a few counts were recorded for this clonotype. The chain's CDR3 is CASSESRPPNYGYTF. Written as DNA, the CDR3 is TGTGCCAGCAGTGAAAGCAGACCCCCTAACTATGGCTACACCTTC. The chain combines TRBV2 with TRBJ1-2; D gene ambiguous. V lost 2 bases and J 0 bases, leaving 10 bases between the germline ends. The CDR3 runs 15 residues. Germline values: CDR1 SNHLY, CDR2 FYNNEI.

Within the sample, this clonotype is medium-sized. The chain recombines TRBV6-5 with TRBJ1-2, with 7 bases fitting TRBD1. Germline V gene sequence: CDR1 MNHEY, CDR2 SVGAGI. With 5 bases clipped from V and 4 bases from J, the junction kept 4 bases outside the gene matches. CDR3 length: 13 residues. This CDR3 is CASSMDRSYGYTF. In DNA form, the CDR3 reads TGTGCCAGCAGTATGGACAGGAGCTATGGCTACACCTTC.

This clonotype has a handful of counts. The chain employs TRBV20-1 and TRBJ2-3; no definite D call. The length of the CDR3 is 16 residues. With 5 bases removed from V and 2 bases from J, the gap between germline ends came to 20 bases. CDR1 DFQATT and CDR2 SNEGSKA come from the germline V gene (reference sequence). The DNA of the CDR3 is TGCAGTGCTCCATACGCGCGCGGAAGTTTCACAGATACGCAGTATTTT. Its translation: CSAPYARGSFTDTQYF.

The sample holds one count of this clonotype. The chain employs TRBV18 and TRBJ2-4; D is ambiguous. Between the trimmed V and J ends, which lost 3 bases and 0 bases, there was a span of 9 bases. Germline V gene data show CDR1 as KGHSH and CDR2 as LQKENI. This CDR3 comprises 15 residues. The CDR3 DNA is TGTGCCAGCTCACCGGGGTCAGTAGCCAAAAACATTCAGTACTTC. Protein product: CASSPGSVAKNIQYF.

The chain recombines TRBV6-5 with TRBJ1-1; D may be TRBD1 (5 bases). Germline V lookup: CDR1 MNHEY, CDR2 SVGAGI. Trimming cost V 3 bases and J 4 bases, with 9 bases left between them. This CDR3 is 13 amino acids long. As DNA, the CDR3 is TGTGCCAGCAGTTATGGACAAGCCACTGAAGCTTTCTTT. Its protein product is CASSYGQATEAFF.

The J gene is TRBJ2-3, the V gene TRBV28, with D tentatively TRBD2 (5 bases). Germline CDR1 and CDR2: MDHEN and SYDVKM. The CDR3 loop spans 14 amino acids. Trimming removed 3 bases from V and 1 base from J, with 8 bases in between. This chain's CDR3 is CASSFDYGTDTQYF. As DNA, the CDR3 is TGTGCCAGCAGTTTTGACTATGGCACAGATACGCAGTATTTT.

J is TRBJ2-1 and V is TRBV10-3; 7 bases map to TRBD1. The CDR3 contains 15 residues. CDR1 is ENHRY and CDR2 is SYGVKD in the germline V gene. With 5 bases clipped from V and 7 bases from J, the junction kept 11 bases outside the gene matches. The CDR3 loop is CAISSAPLTGNEQFF. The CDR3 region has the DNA TGTGCCATCAGTTCAGCGCCCTTGACAGGGAATGAGCAGTTCTTC.

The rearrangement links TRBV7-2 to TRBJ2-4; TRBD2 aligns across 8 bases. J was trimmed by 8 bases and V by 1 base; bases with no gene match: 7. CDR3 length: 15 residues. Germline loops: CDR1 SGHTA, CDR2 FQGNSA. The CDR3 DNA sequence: TGTGCCAGCAGCTTAGTTAAAGCGGGGGCGGACATTCAGTACTTC. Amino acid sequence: CASSLVKAGADIQYF.

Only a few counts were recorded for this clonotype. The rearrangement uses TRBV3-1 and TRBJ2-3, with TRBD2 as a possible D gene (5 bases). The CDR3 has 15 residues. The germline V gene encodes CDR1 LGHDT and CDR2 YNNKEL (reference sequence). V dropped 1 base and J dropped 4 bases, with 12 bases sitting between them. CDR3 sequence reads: CASSQGLAGADTQYF. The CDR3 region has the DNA TGTGCCAGCAGCCAAGGACTTGCCGGGGCAGATACGCAGTATTTT.